The clone carrying this T cell receptor beta chain was counted only a few times. The antigen is unknown. Relying on iRepertoire HTBI primers and Arm-PCR of CDR3 regions, the team built TCR beta libraries. TCRdb used MiXCR to reprocess the multiplex PCR reads, holding one entry per CDR3 protein. The data contain over 450,000 distinct CDR3 sequences, roughly 21% of them seen just once; the ten biggest clones take up around 7%. The time point: persistent/refractory GD, antithyroid drugs over 5 years with positive TRAb. The TCR library used RNA extracted from PBMCs. The sample is drawn from a study of regulatory T cells in long-lasting Graves disease. The study, taken as a whole, reports: Favored usage of TRBV28, TRBJ1-2 and TRBJ2-5 was recorded in persistent disease. Compared with new cases, persistent Graves' patients showed reduced TCR diversity.

This CDR3 has 13 amino acids. V shed 1 base and J shed 7 bases, with 7 bases lying between them. The germline V gene encodes CDR1 KGHSH and CDR2 LQKENI. The chain joins TRBV18 to TRBJ1-4; D gene uncertain. This sequence was found in a female donor with Graves disease. Here the sequenced sample was peripheral blood mononuclear cells (PBMCs), taken when the disease was refractory, from a patient treated with antithyroid drugs. The CDR3 spells CASSPRGFEKLFF. CDR3 DNA: TGTGCCAGCTCACCACGGGGTTTTGAAAAACTGTTTTTT.